This TCR beta chain was captured in a study of cytomegalovirus exposure and HLA in healthy donors. Primers: 60 Vbeta forward and 13 Jbeta reverse. The table came from immunoSEQ multiplex PCR; TCRdb's copy has only in-frame clones and leaves some out. The sample contains about 94,000 clones, 50% to 75% of which appear only once. The CDR3 loop spans 12 amino acids. Trimming took off 8 bases at V and 4 bases at J, with 12 bases between the two ends. From germline, CDR1 is MDHEN and CDR2 SYDVKM. This chain links TRBV28 with TRBJ2-7, with D perhaps matching TRBD2 (6 bases). Sequencing was performed on PBMCs. The TCR was taken from a man younger than 45 in good health and CMV-seronegative. The CDR3 loop reads CASGGREYEQYF. The CDR3 nucleotides are TGTGCCAGCGGGGGACGGGAGTACGAGCAGTACTTC.